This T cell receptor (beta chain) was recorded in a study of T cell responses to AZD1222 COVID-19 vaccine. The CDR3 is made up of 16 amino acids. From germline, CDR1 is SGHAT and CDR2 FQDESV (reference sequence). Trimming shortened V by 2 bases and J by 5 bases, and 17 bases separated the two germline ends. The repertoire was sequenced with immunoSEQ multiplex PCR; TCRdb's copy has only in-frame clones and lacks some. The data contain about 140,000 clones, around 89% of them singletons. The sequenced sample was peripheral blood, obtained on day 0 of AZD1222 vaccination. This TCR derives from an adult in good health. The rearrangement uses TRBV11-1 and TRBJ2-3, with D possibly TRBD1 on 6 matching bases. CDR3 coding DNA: TGTGCCAGCAGCTTAACGGACAGCCAGATCGGAGATACGCAGTATTTT. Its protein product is CASSLTDSQIGDTQYF. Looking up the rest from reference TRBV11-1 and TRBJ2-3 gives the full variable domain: EAEVAQSPRYKITEKSQAVAFWCDPISGHATLYWYRQILGQGPELLVQFQDESVVDDSQLPKDRFSAERLKGVDSTLKIQPAELGDSAMYLCASSLTDSQIGDTQYFGPGTRLTVL.